This T cell receptor (beta chain) was obtained from a study of shared clonotypes between healthy human individuals. From germline, CDR1 is SGDLS and CDR2 YYNGEE. V trimming: 0 bases; J trimming: 5 bases; junction bases outside the gene matches: 1. This CDR3 comprises 13 residues. The method was immunoSEQ multiplex PCR; TCRdb's version includes in-frame clones alone and lacks a portion of them. Among millions of clones listed, 90% to 95% were seen once. For this clone: The same CDR3 is also encoded by other DNA sequences in this sample.

The sample was naive CD4+ T cells sorted from blood. Subset: CD45RA+ positively selected. This receptor was taken from a man between 18 and 35 years old in good health. The rearrangement links TRBV9 to TRBJ1-2, with 7 bases fitting TRBD1. In nucleotides, the CDR3 is TGTGCCAGCAGCGTAGACAGGGGATATGGCTACACCTTC. Amino acid sequence: CASSVDRGYGYTF.